This T cell receptor beta chain is from a study of blood T cell repertoires in COVID-19. Turning to the study itself: Researchers got acute and convalescent COVID-19 samples from the United States, Italy and Spain. The cDNA or gDNA used as material had been derived from T cells, B-cell-depleted T cells, or PBMCs.

The CDR3 covers 16 residues. Authors' processing steps: Reference gene primer amplification in the assay estimated nucleated cell counts. Only in-frame clones appear in the TCRdb table, and some are missing; sequencing was by immunoSEQ multiplex PCR. D and trimming come from the DNA, and the V and J calls and clone size come from that table. The sample yields some 110,000 clones, roughly 84% seen once. The sequencing sample was made of peripheral blood. This chain joins TRBV12-2 and TRBJ1-4; the table's D call TRBD1 went unverified against the DNA. TRBV12-2 constitutes a pseudogene. This receptor was taken from a man in his forties or fifties with acute or convalescent COVID-19. The CDR3 sequence: CASPSSGTKGVEKLFF. CDR3 coding DNA: TGTGCAAGTCCGAGTTCGGGTACTAAAGGGGTTGAAAAACTGTTTTTT.